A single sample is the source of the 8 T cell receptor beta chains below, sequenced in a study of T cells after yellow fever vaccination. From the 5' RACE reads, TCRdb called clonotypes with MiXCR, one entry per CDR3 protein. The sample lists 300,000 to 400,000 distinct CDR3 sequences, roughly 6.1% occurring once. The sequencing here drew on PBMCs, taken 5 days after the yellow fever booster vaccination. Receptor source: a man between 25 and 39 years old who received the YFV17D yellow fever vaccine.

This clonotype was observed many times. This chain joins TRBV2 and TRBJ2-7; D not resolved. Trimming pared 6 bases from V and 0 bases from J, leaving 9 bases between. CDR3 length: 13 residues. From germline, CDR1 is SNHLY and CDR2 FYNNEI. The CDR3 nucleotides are TGTGCCAGCAGCGACGGAATCTCCTACGAGCAGTACTTC. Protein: CASSDGISYEQYF.

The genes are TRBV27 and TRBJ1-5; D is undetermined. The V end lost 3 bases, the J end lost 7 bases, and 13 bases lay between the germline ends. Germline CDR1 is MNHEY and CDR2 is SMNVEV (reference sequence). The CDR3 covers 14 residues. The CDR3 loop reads CASSLDLSGQPQHF. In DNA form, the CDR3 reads TGTGCCAGCAGTTTGGACCTCTCGGGGCAGCCCCAGCATTTT.

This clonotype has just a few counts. CDR3 coding DNA: TGTGCCAGTAAAAGCGGCAGGGGAGGTGAAAAACTGTTTTTT. Its translation: CASKSGRGGEKLFF. The rearrangement links TRBV19 to TRBJ1-4; tentatively, D is TRBD1 (6 bases). CDR3 size: 14 residues. Between the trimmed V and J ends, which lost 7 bases and 7 bases, there was a span of 16 bases. Germline V gives CDR1 LNHDA, CDR2 SQIVND (reference sequence).

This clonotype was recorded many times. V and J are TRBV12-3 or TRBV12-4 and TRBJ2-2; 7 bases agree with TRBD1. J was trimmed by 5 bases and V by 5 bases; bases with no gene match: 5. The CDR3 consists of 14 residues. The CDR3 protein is CASSKGAGTGELFF. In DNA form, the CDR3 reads TGTGCCAGCAGTAAGGGGGCTGGTACCGGGGAGCTGTTTTTT.

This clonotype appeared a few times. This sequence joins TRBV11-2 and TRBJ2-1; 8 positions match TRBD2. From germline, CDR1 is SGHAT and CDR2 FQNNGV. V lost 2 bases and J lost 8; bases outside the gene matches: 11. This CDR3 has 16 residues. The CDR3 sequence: CASSLSGGGSRDEQFF. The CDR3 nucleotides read TGTGCCAGCAGCTTATCGGGGGGGGGGTCCCGGGATGAGCAGTTCTTC.

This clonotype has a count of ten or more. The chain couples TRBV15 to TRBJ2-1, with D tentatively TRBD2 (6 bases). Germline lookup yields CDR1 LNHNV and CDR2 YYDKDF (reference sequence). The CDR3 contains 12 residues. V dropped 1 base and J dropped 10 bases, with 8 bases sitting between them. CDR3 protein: CATSRAGGEQFF. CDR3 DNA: TGTGCCACCAGCAGAGCAGGAGGGGAGCAGTTCTTC.

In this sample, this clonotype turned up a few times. The CDR3 DNA reads TGCAGTGCTAGAGCCCTAGTCTCCTACAATGAGCAGTTCTTC. As protein: CSARALVSYNEQFF. This chain connects TRBV20-1 to TRBJ2-1; D call uncertain. CDR3 length: 14 residues. From germline, CDR1 is DFQATT and CDR2 SNEGSKA (reference sequence). V lost 1 base and J lost 0, with 7 bases in between.

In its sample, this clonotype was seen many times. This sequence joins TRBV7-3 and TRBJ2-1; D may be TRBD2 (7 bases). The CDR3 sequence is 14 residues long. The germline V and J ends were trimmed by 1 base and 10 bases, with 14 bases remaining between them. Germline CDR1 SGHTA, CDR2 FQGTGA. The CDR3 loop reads CASSLNSGEGEQFF. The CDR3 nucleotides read TGTGCCAGCAGCTTAAATTCAGGGGAGGGCGAGCAGTTCTTC.